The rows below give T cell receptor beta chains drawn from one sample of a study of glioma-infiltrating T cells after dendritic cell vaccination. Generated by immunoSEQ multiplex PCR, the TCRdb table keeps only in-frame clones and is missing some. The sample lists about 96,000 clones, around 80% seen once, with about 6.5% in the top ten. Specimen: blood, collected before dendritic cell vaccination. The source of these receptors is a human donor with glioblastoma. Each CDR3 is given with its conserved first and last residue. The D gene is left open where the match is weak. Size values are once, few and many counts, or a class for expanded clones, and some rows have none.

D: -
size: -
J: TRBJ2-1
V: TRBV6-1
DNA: TGTGCCAGCATGTTCAGGGTGGGGTCCTACAATGAGCAGTTCTTC
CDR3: CASMFRVGSYNEQFF

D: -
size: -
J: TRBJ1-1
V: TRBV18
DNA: TGTGCCAGCTCAGCGGGGGCTTCGAACACTGAAGCTTTCTTT
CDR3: CASSAGASNTEAFF

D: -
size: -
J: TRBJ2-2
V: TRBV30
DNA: TGTGCCTGGAGTCCTTTCGTCGGGGAGCTGTTTTTT
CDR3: CAWSPFVGELFF

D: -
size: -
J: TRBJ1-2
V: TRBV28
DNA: TGTGCCAGCAGTTTCGCCACAGGAGCTCCCTATGGCTACACCTTC
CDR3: CASSFATGAPYGYTF

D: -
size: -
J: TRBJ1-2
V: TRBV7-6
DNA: TGTGCCAGCAGCGCGGGACCGCGCTATGGCTACACCTTC
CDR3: CASSAGPRYGYTF

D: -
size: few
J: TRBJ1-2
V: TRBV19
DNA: TGTGCCAGTAGTATAACAGGGCCCAACTATGGCTACACCTTC
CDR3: CASSITGPNYGYTF

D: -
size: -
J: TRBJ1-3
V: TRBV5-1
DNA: TGCGCCAGCAGCTTGAGTGGACAGCCAATCTCTGGAAACACCATATATTTT
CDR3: CASSLSGQPISGNTIYF

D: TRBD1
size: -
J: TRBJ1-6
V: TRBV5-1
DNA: TGCGCCAGCAGCGGTGACAGGGATAATTCACCCCTCCACTTT
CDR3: CASSGDRDNSPLHF

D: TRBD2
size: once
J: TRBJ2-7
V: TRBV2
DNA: TGTGCCAGCAGTGGCGGACTAGCGGGAGGCTACGAGCAGTACTTC
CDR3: CASSGGLAGGYEQYF

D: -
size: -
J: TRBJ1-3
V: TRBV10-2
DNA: TGCGCCAGCAGTGACAGGGCTGGAAACACCATATATTTT
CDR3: CASSDRAGNTIYF

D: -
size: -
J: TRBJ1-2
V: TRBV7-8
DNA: TGTGCCAGCAGCTTGGGACACGCTAACTATGGCTACACCTTC
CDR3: CASSLGHANYGYTF

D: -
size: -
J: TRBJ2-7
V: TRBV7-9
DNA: TGTGCCAGCACCACCTCACAGGGACATAGCTCCTACGAGCAGTACTTC
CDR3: CASTTSQGHSSYEQYF

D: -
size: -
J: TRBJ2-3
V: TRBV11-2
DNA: TGTGCCAGCAGCTTAAGGTCTAGTTCGGGTACGCAGTATTTT
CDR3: CASSLRSSSGTQYF

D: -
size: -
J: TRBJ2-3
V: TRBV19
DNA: TGTGCCAGTAGTGGCCGGGGGGCGTATGATACGCAGTATTTT
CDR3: CASSGRGAYDTQYF

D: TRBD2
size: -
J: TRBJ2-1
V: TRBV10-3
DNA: TGTGCCATCGGTAGCGGGGGAGACAATGAGCAGTTCTTC
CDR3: CAIGSGGDNEQFF

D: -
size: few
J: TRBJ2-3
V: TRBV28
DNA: TGTGCCAGCAGTTCCCCCCCCGGACTCACAGATACGCAGTATTTT
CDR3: CASSSPPGLTDTQYF

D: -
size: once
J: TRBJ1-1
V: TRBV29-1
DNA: TGCAGCGCGGGAGAGGATTACACTGAAGCTTTCTTT
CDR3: CSAGEDYTEAFF

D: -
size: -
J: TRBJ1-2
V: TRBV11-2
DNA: TGTGCCAGCAGCCTAACAGGGTCCTATGGCTACACCTTC
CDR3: CASSLTGSYGYTF

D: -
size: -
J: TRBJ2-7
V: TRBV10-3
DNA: TGTGCCATCAGGAGCGGATACGAGCAGTACTTC
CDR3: CAIRSGYEQYF

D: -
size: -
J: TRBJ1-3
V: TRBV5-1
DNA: TGCGCCAGCAGCTTGGCAGGGGCGTCTGGAAACACCATATATTTT
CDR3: CASSLAGASGNTIYF

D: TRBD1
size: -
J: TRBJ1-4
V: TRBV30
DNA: TGTGCCTGGAGCAGGGGGGCCACTAATGAAAAACTGTTTTTT
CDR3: CAWSRGATNEKLFF

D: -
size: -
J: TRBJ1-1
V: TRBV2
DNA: TGTGCCAGCAGTAAGACACTGAACACTGAAGCTTTCTTT
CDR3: CASSKTLNTEAFF

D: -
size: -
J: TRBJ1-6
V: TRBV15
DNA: TGTGCCACCAGCAGAGGGAACAGGGAAGGCAATTCACCCCTCCACTTT
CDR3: CATSRGNREGNSPLHF

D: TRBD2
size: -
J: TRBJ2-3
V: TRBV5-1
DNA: TGCGCCAGCAGCTCCAACTTCCTCCTAGCGGGGAACCCGCAGTATTTT
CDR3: CASSSNFLLAGNPQYF